The clone carrying this T cell receptor beta chain was detected only once. This record comes from a study of blood T cell repertoires in COVID-19. Profiled with immunoSEQ multiplex PCR; TCRdb holds only in-frame clones, not every one. The sample lists around 80,000 clones, over 80% seen once, with roughly 9% in the top ten. This TCR derives from a human donor in a cohort sampled during active COVID-19. The sample comprised peripheral blood.

CDR3 coding DNA: TGCGCCAGCAGCTTTTTGGGACACGGCACAGATACGCAGTATTTT. Translating gives CASSFLGHGTDTQYF. This chain connects TRBV5-1 to TRBJ2-3, with D possibly matching TRBD1 (6 bases). CDR1 and CDR2 from the germline V gene are SGHRS and YFSETQ. The V end lost 2 bases, the J end lost 1 base, and 11 bases lay between the germline ends. The CDR3 is made up of 15 amino acids.